This record covers a single T cell receptor beta chain. The sample comes from a study of blood T cell repertoires in COVID-19. Here immunoSEQ multiplex PCR was the method, and the copy in TCRdb shows in-frame clones only, minus some. The sample has tens of thousands of clones, 80% to 90% seen once; the top ten hold approximately 4.6%. The sample consisted of peripheral blood. This sequence was found in a human donor in a cohort sampled during active COVID-19.

In nucleotides, the CDR3 is TGTGCCAGCAGCATTAGCGGGGGGGCCGGGGCCGCAGATACGCAGTATTTT. Translation: CASSISGGAGAADTQYF. The chain couples TRBV7-2 to TRBJ2-3; 11 bases align to TRBD2. The germline V gene encodes CDR1 SGHTA and CDR2 FQGNSA. J was trimmed by 4 bases and V by 5 bases; bases with no gene match: 11. This CDR3 has 17 residues.